A selection of T cell receptor beta chains follows, all from one sample in a study of blood T cell repertoires in COVID-19. Clones were read by immunoSEQ multiplex PCR, and TCRdb kept only the in-frame ones, dropping some. There are about 210,000 clones in the sample; around 91% occur only once, and around 4.8% lies in the top ten. Source material: peripheral blood. The receptor set was obtained from a woman in her forties with acute or convalescent COVID-19. CDR3s include the opening cysteine and the closing phenylalanine or tryptophan. The D gene is left open where the match is weak. Not every row has a clone size; where given, it reads once, few, many or a size class.

>TRBJ1-1|TRBV3-1/TRBV3-2|-|-
CASSHQTGNTEAFF
TGTGCCAGCAGCCACCAAACAGGGAACACTGAAGCTTTCTTT
>TRBJ2-3|TRBV6-2/TRBV6-3|TRBD2|-
CASSRRPGGTTDTQYF
TGTGCCAGCAGCAGACGGCCCGGGGGGACCACAGATACGCAGTATTTT
>TRBJ2-3|TRBV5-1|TRBD2|-
CASTIGLAGAQSTQYF
TGCGCCAGCACCATAGGACTAGCGGGCGCCCAGAGTACGCAGTATTTT
>TRBJ1-2|TRBV18|-|-
CASSPLSGEIGGYTF
TGTGCCAGCTCACCGCTATCGGGGGAAATAGGTGGCTACACCTTC
>TRBJ1-1|TRBV27|TRBD1|-
CASSLDYRGYTEAFF
TGTGCCAGCAGTTTAGACTACAGGGGGTACACTGAAGCTTTCTTT
>TRBJ1-3|TRBV5-1|TRBD1|few
CASSLGQGEGNTIYF
TGCGCCAGCAGCTTGGGACAGGGCGAAGGGAACACCATATATTTT
>TRBJ2-2|TRBV9|-|-
CASGWRDGELFF
TGTGCCAGCGGGTGGAGGGACGGGGAGCTGTTTTTT
>TRBJ1-2|TRBV19|TRBD1|-
CASRDREENGYTF
TGTGCCAGTAGGGACAGGGAGGAGAATGGCTACACCTTC
>TRBJ1-1|TRBV5-1|-|-
CASSWGNEAFF
TGCGCCAGCAGCTGGGGCAATGAAGCTTTCTTT
>TRBJ1-1|TRBV19|-|-
CASSYLQGTEAFF
TGTGCCAGTAGCTACTTACAGGGTACCGAAGCTTTCTTT
>TRBJ1-4|TRBV25-1|TRBD1|few
CASSSRDRGWEKLFF
TGTGCCAGCAGTTCCCGGGACAGGGGATGGGAAAAACTGTTTTTT
>TRBJ1-6|TRBV3-1/TRBV3-2|-|-
CASSPEDQGRPLHF
TGTGCCAGCAGCCCAGAGGACCAGGGGCGTCCCCTCCACTTT
>TRBJ2-3|TRBV9|TRBD2|-
CASSPYIAGGIDTDTQYF
TGTGCCAGCAGCCCTTACATAGCGGGGGGGATAGATACAGATACGCAGTATTTT
>TRBJ1-4|TRBV9|TRBD1|-
CASSVGGGGGGEKLFF
TGTGCCAGCAGCGTAGGAGGGGGCGGAGGTGGGGAAAAACTGTTTTTT
>TRBJ2-3|TRBV6-6|-|-
CASSYAGSTDTQYF
TGTGCCAGCAGTTACGCGGGAAGCACAGATACGCAGTATTTT
>TRBJ2-5|TRBV13|TRBD2|-
CASSAKFGGMKETQYF
TGTGCCAGCAGCGCAAAATTCGGGGGGATGAAAGAGACCCAGTACTTC
>TRBJ1-3|TRBV5-1|-|-
CASSSHPSTVVRGNTIYF
TGCGCCAGCAGCTCCCATCCATCTACGGTTGTCCGTGGAAACACCATATATTTT
>TRBJ1-2|TRBV18|-|-
CASSANSGSDYGYTF
TGTGCCAGCTCGGCGAATTCGGGTTCAGACTATGGCTACACCTTC
>TRBJ2-1|TRBV15|-|-
CATSSNIQYNEQFF
TGTGCCACCAGCAGTAATATACAGTACAATGAGCAGTTCTTC
>TRBJ1-2|TRBV19|-|-
CASSQGTTYGYTF
TGTGCCAGTAGCCAGGGCACGACCTATGGCTACACCTTC
>TRBJ2-5|TRBV7-6|-|-
CASTGYQETQYF
TGTGCCAGCACGGGGTACCAAGAGACCCAGTACTTC
>TRBJ2-6|TRBV19|TRBD1|-
CASSMTGTGSSGANVLTF
TGTGCCAGTAGTATGACCGGGACAGGGTCCTCTGGGGCCAACGTCCTGACTTTC
>TRBJ1-3|TRBV13|-|once
CASSVQGSGNTIYF
TGTGCCAGCAGCGTTCAGGGGTCTGGAAACACCATATATTTT
>TRBJ2-1|TRBV6-6|-|-
CASSLYGSSYNEQFF
TGTGCCAGCAGTTTGTACGGGAGCTCCTACAATGAGCAGTTCTTC
>TRBJ1-2|TRBV7-2|TRBD1|-
CASSSSPGQGVDGYTF
TGTGCCAGCAGCTCCTCTCCGGGACAGGGGGTCGATGGCTACACCTTC
>TRBJ1-5|TRBV7-2|-|once
CASSLMGGSQHF
TGTGCCAGCAGCCTAATGGGGGGTTCCCAGCATTTT
>TRBJ2-1|TRBV11-3|-|-
CASSSTSYNEQFF
TGTGCCAGCAGCTCGACAAGTTACAATGAGCAGTTCTTC
>TRBJ1-1|TRBV3-1/TRBV3-2|-|few
CASSITAGASEAFF
TGTGCCAGCAGTATCACCGCAGGGGCGAGTGAAGCTTTCTTT
>TRBJ2-1|TRBV5-6|TRBD1|-
CASSFGTGGPSEQFF
TGTGCCAGCAGCTTCGGGACAGGGGGTCCGAGTGAGCAGTTCTTC
>TRBJ1-3|TRBV2|-|once
CASSDRRSSGNTIYF
TGTGCCAGCAGTGACAGGAGGAGCTCTGGAAACACCATATATTTT
>TRBJ1-3|TRBV6-5|TRBD1|-
CASLRGSAGNTIYF
TGTGCCAGCCTCAGGGGGTCGGCTGGAAACACCATATATTTT
>TRBJ1-6|TRBV18|TRBD1|-
CASSRDSTWGSPLHF
TGTGCCAGCTCACGGGACAGCACATGGGGGTCACCCCTCCACTTT
>TRBJ1-1|TRBV5-6|TRBD1|-
CASSPGTGLTEAFF
TGTGCCAGCAGCCCCGGGACAGGGCTCACTGAAGCTTTCTTT
>TRBJ1-2|TRBV12-3/TRBV12-4|-|-
CASSTAYGYTF
TGTGCCAGCAGCACAGCCTATGGCTACACCTTC
>TRBJ2-5|TRBV7-2|TRBD2|-
CASSLLAGGQETQYF
TGTGCCAGCAGCCTTCTAGCGGGGGGGCAAGAGACCCAGTACTTC
>TRBJ1-1|TRBV2|TRBD1|-
CASGGQKNTEAFF
TGTGCCAGCGGGGGACAGAAGAACACTGAAGCTTTCTTT
>TRBJ1-3|TRBV24-1|-|few
CATNPGNTIYF
TGTGCCACCAATCCAGGAAACACCATATATTTT
>TRBJ1-2|TRBV12-3/TRBV12-4|TRBD1|-
CASSRDRGYGYTF
TGTGCCAGCAGTCGAGACAGGGGCTATGGCTACACCTTC
>TRBJ1-6|TRBV6-1|-|once
CASSEGRSGRGSPLHF
TGTGCCAGCAGTGAAGGACGGTCTGGACGGGGATCACCCCTCCACTTT
>TRBJ2-3|TRBV3-1/TRBV3-2|TRBD2|-
CASSQVGLAGGYTDTQYF
TGTGCCAGCAGCCAAGTCGGACTAGCGGGGGGATACACAGATACGCAGTATTTT
>TRBJ1-2|TRBV5-1|TRBD1|-
CASSLPDRGHGYTF
TGCGCCAGCAGCCTGCCGGACAGGGGGCATGGCTACACCTTC
>TRBJ2-5|TRBV29-1|TRBD2|-
CSVPSGGGYKETQYF
TGCAGCGTTCCTAGCGGGGGGGGGTACAAAGAGACCCAGTACTTC
>TRBJ1-5|TRBV3-1/TRBV3-2|-|few
CASSQGAGGNQPQHF
TGTGCCAGCAGCCAAGGGGCAGGGGGCAATCAGCCCCAGCATTTT
>TRBJ1-1|TRBV9|TRBD1|-
CASSVPGQEHTEAFF
TGTGCCAGCAGCGTCCCGGGACAGGAGCACACTGAAGCTTTCTTT
>TRBJ2-5|TRBV12-3/TRBV12-4|-|-
CASGGTAQETQYF
TGTGCCAGCGGAGGGACAGCCCAAGAGACCCAGTACTTC
>TRBJ2-3|TRBV7-3|TRBD2|-
CASSLASGKGADTQYF
TGTGCCAGCAGCTTGGCTAGCGGGAAGGGCGCAGATACGCAGTATTTT
>TRBJ1-5|TRBV7-9|TRBD1|few
CASSQDRGLHQPQHF
TGTGCCAGCAGCCAGGACAGGGGGCTACATCAGCCCCAGCATTTT
>TRBJ1-5|TRBV30|-|-
CAWSTPGLINQPQHF
TGTGCCTGGAGTACTCCGGGACTGATCAATCAGCCCCAGCATTTT
>TRBJ1-6|TRBV6-6|TRBD1|-
CASSRTGNSPLHF
TGTGCCAGCAGTCGGACAGGGAATTCACCCCTCCACTTT
>TRBJ1-3|TRBV4-2|TRBD1|-
CASSQGSDRAAHSGNTIYF
TGTGCCAGCAGCCAAGGGTCCGACAGGGCCGCCCACTCTGGAAACACCATATATTTT
>TRBJ1-2|TRBV29-1|TRBD1|-
CSVGQGRNYGYTF
TGCAGCGTCGGACAGGGGCGGAACTATGGCTACACCTTC
>TRBJ1-1|TRBV5-1|-|-
CASSPGSVTRNTEAFF
TGCGCCAGCAGCCCCGGGTCGGTTACCAGGAACACTGAAGCTTTCTTT
>TRBJ2-5|TRBV18|TRBD2|few
CASSTRTSGGAWETQYF
TGTGCCAGCTCAACACGGACTAGCGGGGGGGCCTGGGAGACCCAGTACTTC
>TRBJ1-1|TRBV6-5|-|-
CASRQSMNTEAFF
TGTGCCAGCAGACAGTCCATGAACACTGAAGCTTTCTTT
>TRBJ1-6|TRBV27|-|-
CASSLLGRGAHNSPLHF
TGTGCCAGCAGTTTATTGGGCAGGGGCGCCCATAATTCACCCCTCCACTTT
>TRBJ2-3|TRBV9|-|-
CASSPGKRGLTDTQYF
TGTGCCAGCAGCCCGGGCAAACGGGGACTCACAGATACGCAGTATTTT
>TRBJ2-2|TRBV7-2|-|-
CASSPIEFGGELFF
TGTGCCAGCAGCCCTATAGAATTTGGCGGGGAGCTGTTTTTT
>TRBJ2-5|TRBV7-6|TRBD2|once
CASSLRWRGDEETQYF
TGTGCCAGCAGCTTAAGGTGGCGGGGGGATGAAGAGACCCAGTACTTC
>TRBJ1-2|TRBV25-1|-|-
CASSRRAGLSGYTF
TGTGCCAGCAGCCGAAGGGCAGGGTTGAGTGGCTACACCTTC